The text below deals with one T cell receptor (beta chain). The data are from a study of blood T cell repertoires in COVID-19. Profiling relied on immunoSEQ multiplex PCR, and the TCRdb table lists in-frame clones only, not all of them. The table lists about 250,000 clones, 70% to 85% of them singletons, with 8.9% in the top ten. The CDR3 contains 16 residues. Trimming cost V 6 bases and J 3 bases; bases outside gene matches: 14. Germline V gives CDR1 KGHSH, CDR2 LQKENI. V usage is TRBV18 and J usage is TRBJ2-7; TRBD1 matches 7 bases. This TCR came from a man of 80 years or more with acute or convalescent COVID-19. Sequenced material: peripheral blood. In nucleotides, the CDR3 is TGTGCCAGCTCTCCGACGGCCGGGACAGTCTACTACGAGCAGTACTTC. Translating it yields CASSPTAGTVYYEQYF.